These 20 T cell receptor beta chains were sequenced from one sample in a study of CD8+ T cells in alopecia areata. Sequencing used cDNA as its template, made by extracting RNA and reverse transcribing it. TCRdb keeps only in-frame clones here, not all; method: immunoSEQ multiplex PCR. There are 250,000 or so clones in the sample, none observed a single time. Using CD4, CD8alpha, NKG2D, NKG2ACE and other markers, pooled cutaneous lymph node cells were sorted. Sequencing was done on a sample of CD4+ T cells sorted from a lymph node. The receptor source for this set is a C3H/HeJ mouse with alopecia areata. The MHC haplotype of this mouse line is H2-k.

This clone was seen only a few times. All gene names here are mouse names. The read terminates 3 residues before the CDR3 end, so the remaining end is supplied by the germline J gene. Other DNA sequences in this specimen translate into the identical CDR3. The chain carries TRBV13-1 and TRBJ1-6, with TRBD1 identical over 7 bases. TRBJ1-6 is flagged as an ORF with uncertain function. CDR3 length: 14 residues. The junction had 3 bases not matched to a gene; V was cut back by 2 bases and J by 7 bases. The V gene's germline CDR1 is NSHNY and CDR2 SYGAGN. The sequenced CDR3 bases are TGTGCCAGCAGTGACAGGGGGAGGAATTCGCCC. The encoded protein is CASSDRGRNSP. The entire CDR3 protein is CASSDRGRNSPLYF.

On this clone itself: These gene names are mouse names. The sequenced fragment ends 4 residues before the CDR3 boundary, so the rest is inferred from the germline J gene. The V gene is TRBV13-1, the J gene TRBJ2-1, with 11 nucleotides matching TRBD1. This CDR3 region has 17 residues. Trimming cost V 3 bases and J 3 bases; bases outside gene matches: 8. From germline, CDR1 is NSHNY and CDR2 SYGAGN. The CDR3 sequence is CASSGGTGGKIYAEQFF. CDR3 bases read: TGTGCCAGCAGTGGGGGGACAGGGGGGAAAATCTATGCT.

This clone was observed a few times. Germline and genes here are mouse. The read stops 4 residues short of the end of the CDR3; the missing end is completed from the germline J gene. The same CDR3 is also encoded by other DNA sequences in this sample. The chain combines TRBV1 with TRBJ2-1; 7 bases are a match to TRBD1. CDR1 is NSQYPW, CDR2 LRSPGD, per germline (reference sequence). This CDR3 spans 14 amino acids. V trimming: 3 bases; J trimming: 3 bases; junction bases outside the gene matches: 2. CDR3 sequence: CTCSAAGGYAEQFF. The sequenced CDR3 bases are TGCACCTGCAGTGCCGCAGGGGGCTATGCT.

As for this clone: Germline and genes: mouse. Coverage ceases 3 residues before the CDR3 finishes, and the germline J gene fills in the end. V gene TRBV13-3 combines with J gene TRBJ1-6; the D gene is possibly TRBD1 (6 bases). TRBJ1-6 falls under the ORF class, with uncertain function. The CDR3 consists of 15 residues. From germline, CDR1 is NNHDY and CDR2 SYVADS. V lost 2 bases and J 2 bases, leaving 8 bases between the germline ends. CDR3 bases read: TGTGCCAGCAGTGACCAGGGGACCTATAATTCGCCC. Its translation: CASSDQGTYNSP. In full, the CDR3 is CASSDQGTYNSPLYF.

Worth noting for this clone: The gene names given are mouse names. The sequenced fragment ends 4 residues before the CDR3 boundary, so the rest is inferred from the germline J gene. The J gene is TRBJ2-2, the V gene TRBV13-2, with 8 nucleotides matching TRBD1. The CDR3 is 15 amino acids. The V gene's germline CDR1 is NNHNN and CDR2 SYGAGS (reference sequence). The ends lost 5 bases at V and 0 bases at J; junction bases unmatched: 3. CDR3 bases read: TGTGCCAGCGGGAACAGGGGGGCAAACACCGGG. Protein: CASGNRGANTG. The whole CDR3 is CASGNRGANTGQLYF.

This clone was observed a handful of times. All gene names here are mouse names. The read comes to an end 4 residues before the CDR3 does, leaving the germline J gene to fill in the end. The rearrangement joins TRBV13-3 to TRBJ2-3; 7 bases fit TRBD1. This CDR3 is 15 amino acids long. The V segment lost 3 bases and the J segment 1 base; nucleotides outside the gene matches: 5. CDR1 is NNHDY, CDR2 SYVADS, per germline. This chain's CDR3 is CASSADREGAETLYF. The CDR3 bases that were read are TGTGCCAGCAGTGCTGACAGGGAGGGTGCAGAA.

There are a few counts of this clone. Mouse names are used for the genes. The CDR3 bases that were read are TGTGCTAGCAGCCCCCTCGGGACACCCTCCTAT. Its protein is CASSPLGTPSY. The whole CDR3 is CASSPLGTPSYEQYF. The chain combines TRBV29 with TRBJ2-7; tentative D call: TRBD1 (6 bases). The read comes to an end 4 residues before the CDR3 does, leaving the germline J gene to fill in the end. Trimming removed 6 bases from V and 0 bases from J, with 15 bases in between. CDR1 and CDR2 (germline): MSHET, SYDVDS. The CDR3 spans 15 residues.

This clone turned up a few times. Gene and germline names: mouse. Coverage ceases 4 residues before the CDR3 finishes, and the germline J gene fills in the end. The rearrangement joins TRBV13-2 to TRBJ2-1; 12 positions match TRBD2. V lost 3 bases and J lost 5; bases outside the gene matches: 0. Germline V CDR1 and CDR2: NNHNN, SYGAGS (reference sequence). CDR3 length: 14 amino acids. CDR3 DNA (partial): TGTGCCAGCGGTGGGGACTGGGGGGATGCT. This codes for CASGGDWGDA. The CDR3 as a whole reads CASGGDWGDAEQFF.

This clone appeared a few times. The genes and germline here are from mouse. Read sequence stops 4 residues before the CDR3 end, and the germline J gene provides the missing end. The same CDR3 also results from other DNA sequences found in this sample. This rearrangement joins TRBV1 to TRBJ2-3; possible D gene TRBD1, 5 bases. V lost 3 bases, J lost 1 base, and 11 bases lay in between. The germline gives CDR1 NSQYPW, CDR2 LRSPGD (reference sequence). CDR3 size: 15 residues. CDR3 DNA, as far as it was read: TGCACCTGCAGTGCCCAGGGTAGGGGTGCAGAA. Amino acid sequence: CTCSAQGRGAE. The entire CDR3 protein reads CTCSAQGRGAETLYF. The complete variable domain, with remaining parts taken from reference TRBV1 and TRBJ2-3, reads VTLLEQNPRWRLVPRGQAVNLRCILKNSQYPWMSWYQQDLQKQLQWLFTLRSPGDKEVKSLPGADYLATRVTDTELRLQVANMSQGRTLYCTCSAQGRGAETLYFGSGTRLTVL.

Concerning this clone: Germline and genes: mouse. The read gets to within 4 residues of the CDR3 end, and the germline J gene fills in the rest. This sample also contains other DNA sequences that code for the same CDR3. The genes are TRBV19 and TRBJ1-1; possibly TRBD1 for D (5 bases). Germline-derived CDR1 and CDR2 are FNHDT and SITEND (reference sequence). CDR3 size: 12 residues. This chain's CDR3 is CASSIGGTEVFF. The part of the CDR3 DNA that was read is TGTGCCAGCAGTATCGGGGGGACA. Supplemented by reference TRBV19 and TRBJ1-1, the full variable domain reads GGIITQTPKFLIGQEGQKLTLKCQQNFNHDTMYWYRQDSGKGLRLIYYSITENDLQKGDLSEGYDASREKKSSFSLTVTSAQKNEMAVFLCASSIGGTEVFFGKGTRLTVV.

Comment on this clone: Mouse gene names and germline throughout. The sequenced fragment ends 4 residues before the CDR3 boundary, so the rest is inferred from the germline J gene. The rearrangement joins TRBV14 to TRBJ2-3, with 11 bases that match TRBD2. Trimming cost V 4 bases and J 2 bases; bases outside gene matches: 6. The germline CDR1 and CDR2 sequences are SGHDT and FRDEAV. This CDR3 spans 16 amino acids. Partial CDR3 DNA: TGTGCCAGCAGTCCCACTGGGGGGGCGCTTGCAGAA. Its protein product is CASSPTGGALAE. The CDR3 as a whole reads CASSPTGGALAETLYF.

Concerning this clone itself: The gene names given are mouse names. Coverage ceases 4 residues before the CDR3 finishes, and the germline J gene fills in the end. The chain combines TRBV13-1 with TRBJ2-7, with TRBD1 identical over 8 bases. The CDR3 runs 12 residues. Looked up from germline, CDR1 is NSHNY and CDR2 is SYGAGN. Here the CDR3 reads CASSRGQDEQYF. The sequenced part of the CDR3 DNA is TGTGCCAGCTCCCGGGGACAGGAT.

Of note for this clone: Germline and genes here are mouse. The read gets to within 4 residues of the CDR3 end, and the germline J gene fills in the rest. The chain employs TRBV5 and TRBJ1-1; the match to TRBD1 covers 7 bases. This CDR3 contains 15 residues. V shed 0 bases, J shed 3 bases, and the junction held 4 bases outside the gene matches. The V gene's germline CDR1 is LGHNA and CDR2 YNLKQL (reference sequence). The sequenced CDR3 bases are TGTGCCAGCAGCCAAGAGGGCAGGGGGGACACA. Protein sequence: CASSQEGRGDT. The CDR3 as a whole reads CASSQEGRGDTEVFF.

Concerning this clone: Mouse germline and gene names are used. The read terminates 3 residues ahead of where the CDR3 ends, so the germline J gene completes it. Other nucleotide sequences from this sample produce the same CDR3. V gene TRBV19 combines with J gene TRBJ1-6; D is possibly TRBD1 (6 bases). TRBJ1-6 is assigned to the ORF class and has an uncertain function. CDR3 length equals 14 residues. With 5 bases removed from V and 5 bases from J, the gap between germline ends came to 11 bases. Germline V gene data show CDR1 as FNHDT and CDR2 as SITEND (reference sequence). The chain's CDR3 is CASSPGTNNSPLYF. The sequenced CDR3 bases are TGTGCCAGCAGCCCGGGGACAAATAATTCGCCC.

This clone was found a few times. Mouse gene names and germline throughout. The part of the CDR3 DNA that was read is TGTGCCAGCGGTGATGCAGGGGAAAACTCC. It is translated as CASGDAGENS. The CDR3 as a whole reads CASGDAGENSDYTF. The J gene is TRBJ1-2, the V gene TRBV13-2; perhaps TRBD1 as D (6 bases). The missing CDR3 end, 4 residues past where the read stops, is filled in from the germline J gene. The CDR3 consists of 14 residues. Trimming left V 0 bases short and J 1 base short, with 7 bases between. CDR1 and CDR2 from the germline V gene are NNHNN and SYGAGS (reference sequence).

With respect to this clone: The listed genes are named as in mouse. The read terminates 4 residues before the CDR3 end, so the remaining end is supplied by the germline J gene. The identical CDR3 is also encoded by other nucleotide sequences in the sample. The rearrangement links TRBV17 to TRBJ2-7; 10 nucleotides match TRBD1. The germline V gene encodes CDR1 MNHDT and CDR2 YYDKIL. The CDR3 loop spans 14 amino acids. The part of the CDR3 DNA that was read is TGTGCTAGCAGTAGTGACAGGGGGCCATAT. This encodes CASSSDRGPY. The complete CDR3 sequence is CASSSDRGPYEQYF.

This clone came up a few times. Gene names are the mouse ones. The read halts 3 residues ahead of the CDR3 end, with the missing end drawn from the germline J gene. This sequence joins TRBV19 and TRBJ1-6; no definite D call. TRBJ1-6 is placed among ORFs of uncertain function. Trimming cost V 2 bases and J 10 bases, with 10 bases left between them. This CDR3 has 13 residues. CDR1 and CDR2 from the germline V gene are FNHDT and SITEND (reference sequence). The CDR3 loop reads CASSIGLGSPLYF. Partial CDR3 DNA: TGTGCCAGCAGTATCGGGCTGGGATCGCCC.

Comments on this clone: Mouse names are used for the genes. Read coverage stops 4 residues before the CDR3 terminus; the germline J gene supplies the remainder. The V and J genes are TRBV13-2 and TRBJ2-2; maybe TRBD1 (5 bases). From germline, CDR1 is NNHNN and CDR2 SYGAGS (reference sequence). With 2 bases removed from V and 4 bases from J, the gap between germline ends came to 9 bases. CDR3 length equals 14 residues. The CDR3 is CASGDRVSTGQLYF. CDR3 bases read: TGTGCCAGCGGTGACAGGGTTAGCACCGGG.

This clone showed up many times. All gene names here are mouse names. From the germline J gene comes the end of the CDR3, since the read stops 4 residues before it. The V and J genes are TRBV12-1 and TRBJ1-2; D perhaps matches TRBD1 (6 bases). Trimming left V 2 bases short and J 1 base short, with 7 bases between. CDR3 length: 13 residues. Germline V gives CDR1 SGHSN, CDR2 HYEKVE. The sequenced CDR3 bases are TGTGCCAGCTCTCCGGACAGAAACTCC. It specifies CASSPDRNS. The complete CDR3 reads CASSPDRNSDYTF.

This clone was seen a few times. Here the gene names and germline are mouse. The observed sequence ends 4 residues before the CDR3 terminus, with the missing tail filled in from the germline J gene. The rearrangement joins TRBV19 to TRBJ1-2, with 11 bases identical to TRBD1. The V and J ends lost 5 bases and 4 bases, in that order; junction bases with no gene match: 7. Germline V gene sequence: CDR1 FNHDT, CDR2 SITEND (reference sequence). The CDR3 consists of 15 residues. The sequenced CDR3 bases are TGTGCCAGCAGGAGGACAGGGGGCGCAGGCTCC. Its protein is CASRRTGGAGS. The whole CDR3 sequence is CASRRTGGAGSDYTF.